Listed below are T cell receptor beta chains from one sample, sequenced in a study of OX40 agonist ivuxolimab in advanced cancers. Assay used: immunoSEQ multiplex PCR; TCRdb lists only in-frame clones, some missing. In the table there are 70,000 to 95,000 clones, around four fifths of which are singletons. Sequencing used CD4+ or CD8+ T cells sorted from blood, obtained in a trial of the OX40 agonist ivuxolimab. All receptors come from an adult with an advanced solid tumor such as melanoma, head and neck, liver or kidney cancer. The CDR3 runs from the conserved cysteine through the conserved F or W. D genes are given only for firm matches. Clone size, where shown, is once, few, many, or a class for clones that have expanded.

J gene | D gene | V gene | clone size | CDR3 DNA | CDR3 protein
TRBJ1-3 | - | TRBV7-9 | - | TGTGCCAGCAGCTTAGGTTCAAACACCATATATTTT | CASSLGSNTIYF
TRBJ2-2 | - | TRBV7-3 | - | TGTGCCAGCGCAAGCCAAAGGAATGGAAGGACCGGGGAGCTGTTTTTT | CASASQRNGRTGELFF
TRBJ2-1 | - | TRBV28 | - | TGTGCCAGCAGTACCACGGGGGATCCAGGTACGGGGAATGAGCAGTTCTTC | CASSTTGDPGTGNEQFF
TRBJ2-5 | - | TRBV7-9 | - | TGTGCCAGCAGCTTATTTCAAGAGACCCAGTACTTC | CASSLFQETQYF
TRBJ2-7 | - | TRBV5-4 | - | TGTGCCAGCAGCTTTCTTGATTCAAAGCTGGGGGTGCAGTACTTC | CASSFLDSKLGVQYF
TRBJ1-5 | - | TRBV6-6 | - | TGTGCCAGCAGTTACTCGACGTCAGGCCAGCCCCAGCATTTT | CASSYSTSGQPQHF
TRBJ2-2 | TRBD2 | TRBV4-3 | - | TGCGCCAGCAGCCAAGAGGGACTAGCGGGAGGGCCGAACACCGGGGAGCTGTTTTTT | CASSQEGLAGGPNTGELFF
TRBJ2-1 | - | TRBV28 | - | TGTGCCAGCAGTTTGGTCAGAGGGAGGAATGAGCAGTTCTTC | CASSLVRGRNEQFF
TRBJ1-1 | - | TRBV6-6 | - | TGTGCCAGCAGTTACCCCAGGCGGGGTATGAACACTGAAGCTTTCTTT | CASSYPRRGMNTEAFF
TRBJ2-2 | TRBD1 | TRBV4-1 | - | TGCGCCAGCAGCCAAGAGTCGACACAGGGGGGCGGGGAGCTGTTTTTT | CASSQESTQGGGELFF
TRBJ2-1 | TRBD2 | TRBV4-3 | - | TGCGCCAGCAGCCCCGGGACTAGCGGCACACTAGCCTACAATGAGCAGTTCTTC | CASSPGTSGTLAYNEQFF
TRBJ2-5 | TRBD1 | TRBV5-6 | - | TGTGCCAGCAGCCCGACAGGGGGCGGCGAGACCCAGTACTTC | CASSPTGGGETQYF
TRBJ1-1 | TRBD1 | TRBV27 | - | TGTGCCAGCAGTTTAGGGTACAGGGGGAACACTGAAGCTTTCTTT | CASSLGYRGNTEAFF
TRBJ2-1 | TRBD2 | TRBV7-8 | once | TGTGCCAGCAGTTTACTAGCGGGCAACAACGGTGAGCAGTTCTTC | CASSLLAGNNGEQFF
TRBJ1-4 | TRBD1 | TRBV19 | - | TGTGCCAGTAGTACGACACACAGGGGGCGGGGTGAAAAACTGTTTTTT | CASSTTHRGRGEKLFF
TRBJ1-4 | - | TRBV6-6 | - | TGTGCCAGCAGATACCGAGACAGCGAAAAACTGTTTTTT | CASRYRDSEKLFF
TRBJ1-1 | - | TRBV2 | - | TGTGCCAGCAAGGCCCTCGGACAGAGTTCTGAAGCTTTCTTT | CASKALGQSSEAFF
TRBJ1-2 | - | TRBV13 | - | TGTGCCAGCAGCCTACATAATGGGGACTATGGCTACACCTTC | CASSLHNGDYGYTF
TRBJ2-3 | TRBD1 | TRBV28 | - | TGTGCCAGCAGCCCACAGGGGGCCTCTAGCACAGATACGCAGTATTTT | CASSPQGASSTDTQYF
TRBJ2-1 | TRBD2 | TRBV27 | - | TGTGCCAGCAGTCCCGAAGGGACTAGCGGGAGTGTCGATGAGCAGTTCTTC | CASSPEGTSGSVDEQFF